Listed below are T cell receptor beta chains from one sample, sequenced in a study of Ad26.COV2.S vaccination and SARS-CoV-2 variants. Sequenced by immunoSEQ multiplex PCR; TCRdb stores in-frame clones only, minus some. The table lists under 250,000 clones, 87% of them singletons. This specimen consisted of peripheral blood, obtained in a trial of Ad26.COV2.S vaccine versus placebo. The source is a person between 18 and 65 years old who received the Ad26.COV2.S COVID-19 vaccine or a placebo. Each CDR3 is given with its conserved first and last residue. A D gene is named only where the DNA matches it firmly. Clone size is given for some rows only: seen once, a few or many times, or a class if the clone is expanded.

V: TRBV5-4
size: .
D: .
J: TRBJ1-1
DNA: TGTGCCAGCAGCTCAGCCCCAAACACTGAAGCTTTCTTT
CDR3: CASSSAPNTEAFF

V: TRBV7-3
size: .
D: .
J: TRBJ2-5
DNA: TGTGCCAGCAGCTTAACGGGCGGCGGGGAGACCCAGTACTTC
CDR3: CASSLTGGGETQYF

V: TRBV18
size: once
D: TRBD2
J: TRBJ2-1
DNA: TGTGCCAGCTCACCGATAGCGGGAGGGCCAGGGATTCAGTTCTTC
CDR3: CASSPIAGGPGIQFF

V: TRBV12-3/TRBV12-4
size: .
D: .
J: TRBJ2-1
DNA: TGTGCCAGCAGTTTAGCGAAGGGGTTTGAGCAGTTCTTC
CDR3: CASSLAKGFEQFF

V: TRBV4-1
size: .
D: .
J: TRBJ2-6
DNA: TGCGCCAGCAGCCAACCTCGAGGAGGGACTGGGGCCAACGTCCTGACTTTC
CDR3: CASSQPRGGTGANVLTF

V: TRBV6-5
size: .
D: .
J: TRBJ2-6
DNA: TGTGCCACTTCTACTGGGGCCAACGTCCTGACTTTC
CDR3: CATSTGANVLTF

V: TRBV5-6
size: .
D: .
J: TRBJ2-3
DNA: TGTGCCAGCAGCTTGAGGTCCACAGATACGCAGTATTTT
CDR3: CASSLRSTDTQYF

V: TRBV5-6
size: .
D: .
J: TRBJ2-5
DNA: TGTGCCAGCAGCTTGGCAGTAGGGATCCCAGAGACCCAGTACTTC
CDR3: CASSLAVGIPETQYF

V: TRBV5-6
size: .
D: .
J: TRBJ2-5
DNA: TGTGCCAGCAGCCCCCGGGGGACCCCAGAGACCCAGTACTTC
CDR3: CASSPRGTPETQYF

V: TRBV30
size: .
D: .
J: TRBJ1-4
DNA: TGTGCCTGGAGTTGGGACGGGAGAAAACTGTTTTTT
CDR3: CAWSWDGRKLFF

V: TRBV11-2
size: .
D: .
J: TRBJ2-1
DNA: TGTGCCAGCAGCTTAGGTGGTTTGGGAAGGAGCGAGCAGTTCTTC
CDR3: CASSLGGLGRSEQFF

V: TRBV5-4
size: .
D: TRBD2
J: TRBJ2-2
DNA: TGTGCCAGCAGCCGGGAGGGAGGGCCAATCGGGGAGCTGTTTTTT
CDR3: CASSREGGPIGELFF

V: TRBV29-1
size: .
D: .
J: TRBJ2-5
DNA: TGCAGCGTTGAGGAGGGGTTATTTGAGACCCAGTACTTC
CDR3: CSVEEGLFETQYF

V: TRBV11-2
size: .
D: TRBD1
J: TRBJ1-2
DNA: TGTGCCAGCAGCTTAGTAGCTAGGGACAGGGATCACGGCTACACCTTC
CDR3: CASSLVARDRDHGYTF

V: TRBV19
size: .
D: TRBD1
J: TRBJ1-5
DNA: TGTGCCAGTAGTATGGGACAGGGGCATCAGCCCCAGCATTTT
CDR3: CASSMGQGHQPQHF

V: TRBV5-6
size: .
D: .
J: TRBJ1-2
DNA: TGTGCCAGCAGCTTGGACTATGGCTACACCTTC
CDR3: CASSLDYGYTF

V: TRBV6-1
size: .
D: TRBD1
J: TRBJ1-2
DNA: TGTGCCAGCAGTGAACGGACAGGAATCAAAAGTTTTTATGGCTACACCTTC
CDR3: CASSERTGIKSFYGYTF

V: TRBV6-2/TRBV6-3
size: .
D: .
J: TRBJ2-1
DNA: TGTGCCAGCAGTTATCGCAGGTTGGAGCAGTTCTTC
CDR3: CASSYRRLEQFF

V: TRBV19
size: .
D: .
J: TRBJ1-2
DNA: TGTGCCAGTAGTATCTGGGCAGGGTCCGTCTATGGCTACACCTTC
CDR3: CASSIWAGSVYGYTF

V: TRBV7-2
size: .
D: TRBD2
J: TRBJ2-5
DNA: TGTGCCAGCAGCAGAGGGACTAGCGGAGAGACCCAGTACTTC
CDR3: CASSRGTSGETQYF

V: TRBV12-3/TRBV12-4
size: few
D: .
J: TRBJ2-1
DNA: TGTGCCAGCAGTTTTAACCTCGGGAATGAGCAGTTCTTC
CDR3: CASSFNLGNEQFF

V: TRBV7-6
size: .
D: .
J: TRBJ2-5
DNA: TGTGCCAGCAGCCCAGTGGAGGCTAGGCCGACCCAGTACTTC
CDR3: CASSPVEARPTQYF

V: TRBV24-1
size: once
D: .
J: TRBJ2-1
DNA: TGTGCCACCCAAGGCGGGAACAATGAGCAGTTCTTC
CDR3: CATQGGNNEQFF

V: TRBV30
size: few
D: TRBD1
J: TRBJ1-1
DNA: TGTGCCTGGAGTCCGACAGGGGTGAACACTGAAGCTTTCTTT
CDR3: CAWSPTGVNTEAFF

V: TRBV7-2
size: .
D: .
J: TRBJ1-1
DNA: TGTGCCAGCAGCTTAGGCGGCAGGGCTGAAGCTTTCTTT
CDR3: CASSLGGRAEAFF

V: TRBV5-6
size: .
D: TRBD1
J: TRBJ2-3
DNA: TGTGCCAGCAGCTCCTACTGGACCGGGACAGGGGGCCCAGATACGCAGTATTTT
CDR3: CASSSYWTGTGGPDTQYF

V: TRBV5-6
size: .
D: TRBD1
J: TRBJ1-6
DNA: TGTGCCAGCAGCTCGGACAGGGGGCTAAAAAATTCACCCCTCCACTTT
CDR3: CASSSDRGLKNSPLHF

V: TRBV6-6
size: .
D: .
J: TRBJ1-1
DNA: TGTGCCAGCTTATTCCCAGGGGTTTCGGCATCCACTGAAGCTTTCTTT
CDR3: CASLFPGVSASTEAFF

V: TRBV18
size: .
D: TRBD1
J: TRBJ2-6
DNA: TGTGCCAGCTCACGAACCCCGGGGACAGGGTTACCCTCTGGGGCCAACGTCCTGACTTTC
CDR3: CASSRTPGTGLPSGANVLTF

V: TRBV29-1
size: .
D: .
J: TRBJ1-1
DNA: TGCAGCGCCCACAGTAACACTGAAGCTTTCTTT
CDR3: CSAHSNTEAFF

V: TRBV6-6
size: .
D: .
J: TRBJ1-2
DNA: TGTGCCAGCAGTTACGGAGGTGCTGGCTACACCTTC
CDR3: CASSYGGAGYTF

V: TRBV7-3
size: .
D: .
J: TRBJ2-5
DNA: TGTGCCAGCAGCTTAGAAGGAGGACTATCGGAGACCCAGTACTTC
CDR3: CASSLEGGLSETQYF

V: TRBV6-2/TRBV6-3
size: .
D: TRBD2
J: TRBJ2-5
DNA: TGTGCCAGCAGTACTCCAGGGACTAGCCAAGAGACCCAGTACTTC
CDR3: CASSTPGTSQETQYF

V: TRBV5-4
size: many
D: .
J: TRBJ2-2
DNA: TGTGCCAGCAGCTTGGGCCGAAACACCGGGGAGCTGTTTTTT
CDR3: CASSLGRNTGELFF

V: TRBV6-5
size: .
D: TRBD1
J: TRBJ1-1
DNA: TGTGCCAGCAGTTCGGACAGGGGGAACACTGAAGCTTTCTTT
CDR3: CASSSDRGNTEAFF

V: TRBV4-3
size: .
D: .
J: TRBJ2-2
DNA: TGCGCCAGCAGCCAGTGGGAAAACACCGGGGAGCTGTTTTTT
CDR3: CASSQWENTGELFF

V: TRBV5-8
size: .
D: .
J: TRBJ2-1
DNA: TGTGCCAGCAGTGTGCAGGGGATGAGCTCCTACAATGAGCAGTTCTTC
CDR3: CASSVQGMSSYNEQFF

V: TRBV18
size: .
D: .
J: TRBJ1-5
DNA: TGTGCCAGCTCACCGACAGGTGGACAAGTGCAGCCCCAGCATTTT
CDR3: CASSPTGGQVQPQHF

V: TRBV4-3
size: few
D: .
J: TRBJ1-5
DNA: TGCGCCAGCAGCCAAGAGCGGGAGATCAATCAGCCCCAGCATTTT
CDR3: CASSQEREINQPQHF

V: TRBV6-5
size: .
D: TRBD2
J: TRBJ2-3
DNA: TGTGCCAGCAGTTACCGCGGGAGGGCCGTCACAGATACGCAGTATTTT
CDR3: CASSYRGRAVTDTQYF

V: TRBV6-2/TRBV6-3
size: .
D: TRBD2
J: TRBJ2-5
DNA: TGTGCCAGCAGTTACACTAGCGGGGGGAACCCGTACCAAGAGACCCAGTACTTC
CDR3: CASSYTSGGNPYQETQYF

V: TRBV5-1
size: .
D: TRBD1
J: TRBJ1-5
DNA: TGCGCCAGCAGCCCCGGACAGGGCGGATATAGCAATCAGCCCCAGCATTTT
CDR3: CASSPGQGGYSNQPQHF

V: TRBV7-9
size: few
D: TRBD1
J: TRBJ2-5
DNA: TGTGCCAGCAGCCCCGGACAGGGAAGGGACGAGAGGACCCAGTACTTC
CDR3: CASSPGQGRDERTQYF

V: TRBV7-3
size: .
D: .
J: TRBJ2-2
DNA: TGTGCCAGCTGCCGGACATCCAGGGGTACCGGGGAGCTGTTTTTT
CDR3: CASCRTSRGTGELFF

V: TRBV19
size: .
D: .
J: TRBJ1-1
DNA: TGTGCCAGTAGTATATCTGTTCAGTCTTTTGGGAACACTGAAGCTTTCTTT
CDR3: CASSISVQSFGNTEAFF

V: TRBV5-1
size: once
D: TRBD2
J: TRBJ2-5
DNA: TGCGCCAGCAGTTATAGCGGGAGAGGCGGAGAGACCCAGTACTTC
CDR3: CASSYSGRGGETQYF

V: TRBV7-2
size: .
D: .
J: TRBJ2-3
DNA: TGTGCCAGCAGCTTTCAGGGCATCACAGATACGCAGTATTTT
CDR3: CASSFQGITDTQYF

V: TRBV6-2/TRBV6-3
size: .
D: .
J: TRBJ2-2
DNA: TGTGCCAGCAGTGTCTCGGGTCCCGGGGAGCTGTTTTTT
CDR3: CASSVSGPGELFF

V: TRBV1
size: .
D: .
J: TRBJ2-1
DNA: TGCACCAGCAGCCCCGGGACTAGCGGGAGCTCTTCCTACAATGAGCAGTTCTTC
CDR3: CTSSPGTSGSSSYNEQFF

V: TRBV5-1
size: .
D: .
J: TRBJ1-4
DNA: TGCGCCAGCAGACCCCGGGGTAACTACGAAAAACTGTTTTTT
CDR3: CASRPRGNYEKLFF

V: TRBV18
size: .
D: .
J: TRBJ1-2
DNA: TGTGCCAGCTCCCTGGGGGCAGGGACCTACGGCTACACCTTC
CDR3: CASSLGAGTYGYTF

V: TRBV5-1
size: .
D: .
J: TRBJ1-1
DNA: TGCGCCAGCAGCTTGGGCGTCAGGGGCGCTGAAGCTTTCTTT
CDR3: CASSLGVRGAEAFF

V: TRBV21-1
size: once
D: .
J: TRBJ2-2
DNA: TGTGCCAGCAGCAAAGAGGGAGCGGGAGGGATTTCCGGGGAGCTGTTTTTT
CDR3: CASSKEGAGGISGELFF

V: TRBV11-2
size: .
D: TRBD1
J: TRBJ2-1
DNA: TGTGCCAGCAGTCAGACAGGGGACAATGAGCAGTTCTTC
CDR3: CASSQTGDNEQFF

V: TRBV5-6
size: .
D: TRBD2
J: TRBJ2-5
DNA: TGTGCCAGCAGCTCCGGGACTAGCTTTGAGACCCAGTACTTC
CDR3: CASSSGTSFETQYF

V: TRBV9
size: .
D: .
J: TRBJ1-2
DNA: TGTGCCAGCAGCGTAGCTGACGGCTATGGCTACACCTTC
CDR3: CASSVADGYGYTF

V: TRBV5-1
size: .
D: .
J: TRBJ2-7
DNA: TGCGCCAGCAGCTTGGAGGGGACCGACTCAGGGGAGCAGTACTTC
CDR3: CASSLEGTDSGEQYF

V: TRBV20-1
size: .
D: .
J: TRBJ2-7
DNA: TGCAGTGCTAGTAAACGGGGGCGGGACTACGAGCAGTACTTC
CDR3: CSASKRGRDYEQYF

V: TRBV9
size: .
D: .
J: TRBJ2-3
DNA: TGTGCCAGCAGCGTAGGTTCCACCGGCACAGATACGCAGTATTTT
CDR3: CASSVGSTGTDTQYF